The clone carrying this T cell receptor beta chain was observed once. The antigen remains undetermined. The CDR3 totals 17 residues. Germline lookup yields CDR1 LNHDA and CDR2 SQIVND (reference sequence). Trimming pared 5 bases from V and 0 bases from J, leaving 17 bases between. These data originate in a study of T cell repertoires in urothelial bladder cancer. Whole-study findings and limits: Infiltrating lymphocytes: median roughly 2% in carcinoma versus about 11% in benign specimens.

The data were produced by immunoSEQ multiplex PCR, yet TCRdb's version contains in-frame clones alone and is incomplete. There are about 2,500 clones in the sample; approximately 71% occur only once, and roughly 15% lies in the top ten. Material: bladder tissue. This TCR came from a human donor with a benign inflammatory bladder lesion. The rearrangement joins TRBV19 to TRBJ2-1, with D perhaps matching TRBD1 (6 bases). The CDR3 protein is CASSSFGGGPSYNEQFF. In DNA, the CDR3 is TGTGCCAGTAGTTCCTTTGGGGGCGGACCCTCCTACAATGAGCAGTTCTTC.